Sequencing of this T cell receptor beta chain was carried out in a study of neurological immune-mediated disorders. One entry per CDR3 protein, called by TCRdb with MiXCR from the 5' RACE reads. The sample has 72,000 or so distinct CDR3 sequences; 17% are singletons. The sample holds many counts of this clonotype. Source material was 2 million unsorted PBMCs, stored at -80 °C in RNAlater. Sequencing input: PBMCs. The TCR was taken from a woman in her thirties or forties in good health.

Here the CDR3 reads CATSDPVGPLGPSETQYF. DNA for the CDR3: TGTGCCACCAGTGACCCCGTAGGACCCCTAGGGCCCTCGGAGACCCAGTACTTC. This sequence joins TRBV24-1 and TRBJ2-5; D gene ambiguous. Between the trimmed V and J ends, which lost 4 bases and 5 bases, there was a span of 25 bases. The CDR3 is 18 residues long. Germline V gene data show CDR1 as KGHDR and CDR2 as SFDVKD.